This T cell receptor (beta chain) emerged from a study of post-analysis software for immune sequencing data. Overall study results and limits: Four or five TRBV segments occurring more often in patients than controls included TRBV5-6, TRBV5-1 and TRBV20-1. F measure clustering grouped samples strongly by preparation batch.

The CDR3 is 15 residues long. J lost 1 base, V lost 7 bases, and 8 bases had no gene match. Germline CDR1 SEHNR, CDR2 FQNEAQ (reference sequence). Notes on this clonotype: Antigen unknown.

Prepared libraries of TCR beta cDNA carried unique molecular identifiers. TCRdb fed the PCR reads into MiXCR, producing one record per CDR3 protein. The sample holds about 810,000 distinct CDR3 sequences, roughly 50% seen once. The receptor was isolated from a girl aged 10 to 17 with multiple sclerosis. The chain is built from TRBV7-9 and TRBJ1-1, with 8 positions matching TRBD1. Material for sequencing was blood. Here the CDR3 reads CASTSPGGENTEAFF. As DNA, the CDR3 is TGTGCCAGCACCTCCCCAGGGGGCGAGAACACTGAAGCTTTCTTT.